This T cell receptor (beta chain) was documented in a study of OX40 agonist ivuxolimab in advanced cancers. Data came from immunoSEQ multiplex PCR; TCRdb stores just in-frame clones and leaves some out. This sample yields more than 100,000 clones, of which 80% to 95% are seen a single time; less than 0.2% belongs to the top ten. Material: CD4+ or CD8+ T cells sorted from blood, obtained in a trial of the OX40 agonist ivuxolimab. The TCR sequence derives from an adult with an advanced solid tumor such as melanoma, head and neck, liver or kidney cancer.

CDR3 protein: CASSQRGENQPQHF. The CDR3 DNA reads as TGCGCCAGCAGCCAAAGGGGAGAGAATCAGCCCCAGCATTTT. J is TRBJ1-5 and V is TRBV4-1, with TRBD1 as a possible D gene (5 bases). Trimming removed 2 bases from V and 4 bases from J, with 9 bases in between. Per the germline V gene, CDR1 is MGHRA and CDR2 is YSYEKL. The CDR3 loop spans 14 amino acids.